This T cell receptor beta chain derives from a study of blood T cell repertoires in COVID-19. Clones were sequenced by immunoSEQ multiplex PCR, and TCRdb holds only the in-frame ones, with some missing. The repertoire holds a few hundred thousand clones, around 87% seen once, with roughly 2% in the top ten. Trimming stripped 5 bases from V and 7 bases from J, with 24 bases between. This CDR3 is 17 amino acids long. Germline CDR1 and CDR2: MDHEN and SYDVKM. Source material: peripheral blood. J is TRBJ2-1 and V is TRBV28, with D unresolved. The TCR originated in a woman aged 60-75 years with COVID-19, enrolled during active disease. In nucleotides, the CDR3 is TGTGCCAGCAGTCCCCCTACCCCCGAGGCCTTCTCTAATGAGCAGTTCTTC. Encoded protein: CASSPPTPEAFSNEQFF.